The 32 T cell receptor beta chains given below trace back to one sample, sequenced in a study of shared clonotypes between healthy human individuals. The table came from immunoSEQ multiplex PCR; TCRdb's copy has only in-frame clones and leaves some out. In the table there are 2,500,000 or so clones, just over 90% of which are singletons. Sample: naive CD4+ T cells sorted from blood. Subset noted: CD45RA+ positively selected. The receptors come from a man aged 18 to 35 in good health.

The V gene is TRBV7-2, the J gene TRBJ2-1; TRBD2 agrees at 10 bases. Germline V gene data show CDR1 as SGHTA and CDR2 as FQGNSA. The CDR3 is 15 residues long. V was clipped by 3 bases and J by 7 bases; unmatched bases: 6. CDR3 protein: CASSLGSGGHNEQFF. As DNA, the CDR3 is TGTGCCAGCAGCTTGGGTAGCGGGGGGCATAATGAGCAGTTCTTC.

The V call is TRBV5-6, the J call TRBJ2-5, with 10 bases fitting TRBD2. The ends lost 1 base at V and 4 bases at J; junction bases unmatched: 10. The CDR3 runs 17 residues. The V gene's germline CDR1 is SGHDT and CDR2 YYEEEE. Written as DNA, the CDR3 is TGTGCCAGCAGCTTGAGAGTAGCGGGAGGCACGGGAGAGACCCAGTACTTC. This gives the protein CASSLRVAGGTGETQYF.

The gene calls are TRBV7-2 and TRBJ2-7, with 13 bases fitting TRBD2. Per germline, CDR1 SGHTA and CDR2 FQGNSA. There are 16 residues in the CDR3. The J segment lost 0 bases and the V segment lost 6 bases, leaving 5 bases of the junction unmatched. CDR3 in DNA: TGTGCCAGCAGGCCGGGACTAGCGGGAAGCTCCTACGAGCAGTACTTC. Translating it yields CASRPGLAGSSYEQYF.

The chain employs TRBV5-1 and TRBJ2-6, with D tentatively TRBD1 (5 bases). Trimming left V 1 base short and J 0 bases short, with 14 bases between. The CDR3 sequence is 18 residues long. CDR1 SGHRS and CDR2 YFSETQ come from the germline V gene. For the CDR3, the DNA is TGCGCCAGCAGCTTGTCTAGGGGCAGTAACTCTGGGGCCAACGTCCTGACTTTC. Amino acids: CASSLSRGSNSGANVLTF.

The rearrangement uses TRBV2 and TRBJ2-7, with no clear D. Between the trimmed V and J ends, which lost 1 base and 4 bases, there was a span of 8 bases. This CDR3 region has 13 residues. Germline V gene data show CDR1 as SNHLY and CDR2 as FYNNEI. CDR3 amino acids: CASSEEGLYEQYF. CDR3 coding DNA: TGTGCCAGCAGTGAAGAAGGCCTGTACGAGCAGTACTTC. Full variable domain (missing parts from reference TRBV2 and TRBJ2-7): EPEVTQTPSHQVTQMGQEVILRCVPISNHLYFYWYRQILGQKVEFLVSFYNNEISEKSEIFDDQFSVERPDGSNFTLKIRSTKLEDSAMYFCASSEEGLYEQYFGPGTRLTVT.

This chain uses TRBV7-9 with TRBJ2-1, with D uncertain. V lost 5 bases and J 0 bases, leaving 11 bases between the germline ends. The CDR3 spans 15 residues. Germline values: CDR1 SEHNR, CDR2 FQNEAQ (reference sequence). In DNA form, the CDR3 reads TGTGCCAGCAGCCTTGACTTCGGCTCCTACAATGAGCAGTTCTTC. This sequence encodes CASSLDFGSYNEQFF.

This rearrangement joins TRBV2 to TRBJ1-1, with a tentative D call TRBD1 (5 bases). This CDR3 has 13 residues. Germline V CDR1 and CDR2: SNHLY, FYNNEI. V was pared by 6 bases and J by 1 base, with 9 bases between. DNA of the CDR3: TGTGCCAGCAGCCCGGGGCCGAACACTGAAGCTTTCTTT. It yields the protein CASSPGPNTEAFF. The full variable domain, with the rest looked up from reference TRBV2 and TRBJ1-1, is EPEVTQTPSHQVTQMGQEVILRCVPISNHLYFYWYRQILGQKVEFLVSFYNNEISEKSEIFDDQFSVERPDGSNFTLKIRSTKLEDSAMYFCASSPGPNTEAFFGQGTRLTVV.

This chain connects TRBV27 to TRBJ1-6; D is unresolved. Trimming took 5 bases from V and 9 from J, leaving 17 bases between them. Germline lookup yields CDR1 MNHEY and CDR2 SMNVEV (reference sequence). The CDR3 has 15 residues. Here the CDR3 reads CASSPSVRVTSPLHF. The CDR3 bases are TGTGCCAGCAGTCCCAGTGTGAGGGTAACTTCACCCCTCCACTTT.

This sequence joins TRBV6-5 and TRBJ2-1; TRBD2 aligns across 12 bases. CDR3 length: 15 amino acids. Germline V lookup: CDR1 MNHEY, CDR2 SVGAGI. Trimming at V came to 6 bases and at J to 6 bases, leaving 6 bases not matched to a gene. Written as DNA, the CDR3 is TGTGCCAGCAGCGCGAGGGGACTAGCGGGCAATGAGCAGTTCTTC. It translates to CASSARGLAGNEQFF.

This clone showed up just a few times. The CDR3, as DNA: TGTGCCAGCAGTGAAGGACAGGGGGTTGGTAATGAAAAACTGTTTTTT. This gives the protein CASSEGQGVGNEKLFF. The chain carries TRBV6-1 and TRBJ1-4; 9 bases are a match to TRBD1. Germline V gene lookup returns CDR1 MNHNS and CDR2 SASEGT. V lost 1 base, J lost 4 bases, and 4 bases stayed unmatched. The CDR3 consists of 16 residues.

The chain recombines TRBV2 with TRBJ2-1, with D unresolved. Trimming removed 7 bases at V and 4 bases at J, with 14 bases between. CDR3 size: 14 residues. The germline V gene encodes CDR1 SNHLY and CDR2 FYNNEI. The CDR3 protein is CASTLAATYNEQFF. CDR3 coding DNA: TGTGCCAGCACCCTGGCAGCGACTTACAATGAGCAGTTCTTC.

This chain links TRBV11-3 with TRBJ2-2, with 7 bases identical to TRBD1. V was pared by 1 base and J by 5 bases, with 7 bases of the junction left unmatched. This CDR3 has 16 residues. Looked up from germline, CDR1 is SGHNT and CDR2 is YENEEA. The chain's CDR3 is CASSLAGTVRTGELFF. Here the CDR3 DNA reads TGTGCCAGCAGCTTAGCCGGGACAGTAAGGACCGGGGAGCTGTTTTTT.

The rearrangement uses TRBV18 and TRBJ1-5; possibly TRBD1 for D (6 bases). Germline-derived CDR1 and CDR2 are KGHSH and LQKENI. The CDR3 consists of 14 residues. Trimming pared 8 bases from V and 4 bases from J, leaving 15 bases between. The CDR3 reads CASAADSENQPQHF. CDR3 DNA: TGTGCCAGCGCGGCGGACAGTGAAAATCAGCCCCAGCATTTT.

Regarding this clone: The sample has other DNA sequences that encode this CDR3 too. This sequence joins TRBV18 and TRBJ2-1, with a tentative D call TRBD1 (5 bases). The CDR3 spans 15 residues. The germline gives CDR1 KGHSH, CDR2 LQKENI. Between the trimmed V and J ends, which lost 0 bases and 3 bases, there was a span of 9 bases. CDR3 protein: CASSPPGQDYNEQFF. CDR3 in DNA: TGTGCCAGCTCACCACCGGGGCAGGACTACAATGAGCAGTTCTTC. Based on the CDR3 plus reference TRBV18 and TRBJ2-1, the full variable domain is NAGVMQNPRHLVRRRGQEARLRCSPMKGHSHVYWYRQLPEEGLKFMVYLQKENIIDESGMPKERFSAEFPKEGPSILRIQQVVRGDSAAYFCASSPPGQDYNEQFFGPGTRLTVL.

This clone was seen only once. This chain uses TRBV7-9 with TRBJ1-2; TRBD1 might be the D (6 bases). From germline, CDR1 is SEHNR and CDR2 FQNEAQ (reference sequence). Trimming removed 11 bases from V and 5 bases from J, with 18 bases in between. The CDR3 covers 13 residues. The CDR3 sequence: CAGGSGTTYGYTF. Here the CDR3 DNA reads TGTGCCGGTGGGTCCGGGACAACTTATGGCTACACCTTC. Variable domain in full (rest from reference TRBV7-9 and TRBJ1-2): DTGVSQNPRHKITKRGQNVTFRCDPISEHNRLYWYRQTLGQGPEFLTYFQNEAQLEKSRLLSDRFSAERPKGSFSTLEIQRTEQGDSAMYLCAGGSGTTYGYTFGSGTRLTVV.

The V gene is TRBV13, the J gene TRBJ2-5; D tentatively fits TRBD1 or TRBD2 (7 bases each). Trimming shortened V by 5 bases and J by 5 bases, and 15 bases separated the two germline ends. Germline CDR1 reads PRHDT; CDR2 reads FYEKMQ (reference sequence). The CDR3 is 14 amino acids. Here the CDR3 reads CASSARGGGETQYF. The CDR3 region has the DNA TGTGCCAGCAGCGCCAGGGGGGGCGGGGAGACCCAGTACTTC.

This sequence joins TRBV5-1 and TRBJ1-6; 8 bases line up with TRBD1. CDR3 length: 17 residues. Germline-derived CDR1 and CDR2 are SGHRS and YFSETQ. V dropped 0 bases and J dropped 7; count of bases not matched to a gene: 9. CDR3 bases: TGCGCCAGCAGCTTGGCCAGCCCAGGGGGCAGGAATTCACCCCTCCACTTT. Protein product: CASSLASPGGRNSPLHF.

The V call is TRBV2, the J call TRBJ1-6; D not certain. Germline values: CDR1 SNHLY, CDR2 FYNNEI. The CDR3 extends over 14 amino acids. Trimming removed 6 bases from V and 8 bases from J, with 14 bases in between. The CDR3 region is CASSPLVVDSPLHF. The CDR3 DNA reads TGTGCCAGCAGCCCTCTTGTGGTGGATTCACCCCTCCACTTT.

The rearrangement uses TRBV7-2 and TRBJ2-1; 10 bases are shared with TRBD2. J was trimmed by 15 bases and V by 1 base; bases with no gene match: 6. Germline V gives CDR1 SGHTA, CDR2 FQGNSA. There are 13 residues in the CDR3. DNA of the CDR3: TGTGCCAGCAGCTTAGGTGCTAGCGGGGGTTGGTTCTTC. Translated: CASSLGASGGWFF.

The V and J genes are TRBV6-5 and TRBJ2-1, with TRBD1 identical over 8 bases. CDR3 size: 15 residues. Germline values: CDR1 MNHEY, CDR2 SVGAGI. With V trimmed by 5 bases and J by 10 bases, 13 bases remained unmatched. In DNA form, the CDR3 reads TGTGCCAGCAGTCCGCTACAGGGGGGTCCTCTGGAGCAGTTCTTC. Protein sequence: CASSPLQGGPLEQFF.

The rearrangement uses TRBV6-6 and TRBJ2-2; TRBD2 agrees at 8 bases. The trim removed 5 bases at V and 4 bases at J, leaving 6 bases unmatched. From germline, CDR1 is MNHNY and CDR2 SVGAGI (reference sequence). The CDR3 extends over 15 amino acids. The CDR3 protein is CASSGGTSGTGELFF. DNA for the CDR3: TGTGCCAGCAGTGGAGGGACTAGTGGCACCGGGGAGCTGTTTTTT.

The V call is TRBV5-6, the J call TRBJ1-6; maybe TRBD1 (6 bases). Germline assignment: CDR1 SGHDT and CDR2 YYEEEE. The V gene lost 3 bases and the J gene lost 7 bases, with 14 bases spanning the gap. This CDR3 is built from 15 residues. CDR3 DNA: TGTGCCAGCAGCTGGACAGCCGGTCCCAATTCACCCCTCCACTTT. Protein: CASSWTAGPNSPLHF.

This clone was seen more than once but under ten times. Other nucleotide sequences from this sample produce the same CDR3. The V gene is TRBV18, the J gene TRBJ1-2, with D perhaps matching TRBD1 (5 bases). Deletions cut 3 bases from V and 4 bases from J, with 12 bases between. This CDR3 spans 14 amino acids. CDR1 and CDR2 (germline): KGHSH, LQKENI. In nucleotides, the CDR3 is TGTGCCAGCTCACCGTCCGAGGGGACCTATGGCTACACCTTC. Protein product: CASSPSEGTYGYTF.

This chain joins TRBV6-1 and TRBJ2-1; 9 bases match TRBD2. V was pared by 1 base and J by 7 bases, with 8 bases of the junction left unmatched. The CDR3 has 16 residues. Germline values: CDR1 MNHNS, CDR2 SASEGT. CDR3 in DNA: TGTGCCAGCAGTGAAGATTGGCTAGCGGGGTATAATGAGCAGTTCTTC. This encodes CASSEDWLAGYNEQFF.

The chain links TRBV6-1 to TRBJ2-3; the match to TRBD2 covers 7 bases. CDR3 length: 14 residues. Germline lookup yields CDR1 MNHNS and CDR2 SASEGT. V shed 5 bases, J shed 3 bases, and the junction held 5 bases outside the gene matches. This CDR3 reads CASSKGTKTDTQYF. For the CDR3, the DNA is TGTGCCAGCAGTAAAGGGACTAAGACAGATACGCAGTATTTT.

Comment on this clone: This sample includes further DNA sequences coding for the same CDR3. This rearrangement joins TRBV6-1 to TRBJ1-6; D is unresolved. Germline lookup yields CDR1 MNHNS and CDR2 SASEGT. This CDR3 is built from 12 residues. V was pared by 1 base and J by 9 bases, with 4 bases between. The CDR3 here is CASSEGGSPLHF. The CDR3 DNA reads as TGTGCCAGCAGTGAAGGGGGTTCACCCCTCCACTTT.

This clone was recorded only once. The chain's CDR3 is CASSLASSYHQETQYF. The CDR3, as DNA: TGTGCCAGCAGCTTGGCCTCGTCCTACCACCAAGAGACCCAGTACTTC. The rearrangement links TRBV5-4 to TRBJ2-5; D gene ambiguous. Looked up from germline, CDR1 is SGHNT and CDR2 is YYREEE (reference sequence). V lost 0 bases and J lost 0, with 12 bases in between. The CDR3 runs 16 residues.

The rearrangement uses TRBV5-6 and TRBJ1-4; D unresolved. This CDR3 spans 18 amino acids. Germline V gene lookup returns CDR1 SGHDT and CDR2 YYEEEE. V shed 0 bases and J shed 0 bases, with 15 bases lying between them. CDR3 protein: CASSLEISEPTTNEKLFF. The CDR3 nucleotides are TGTGCCAGCAGCTTGGAAATTTCAGAGCCTACAACTAATGAAAAACTGTTTTTT. The variable domain in full, with the rest retrieved from reference TRBV5-6 and TRBJ1-4, is DAGVTQSPTHLIKTRGQQVTLRCSPKSGHDTVSWYQQALGQGPQFIFQYYEEEERQRGNFPDRFSGHQFPNYSSELNVNALLLGDSALYLCASSLEISEPTTNEKLFFGSGTQLSVL.

About this clone: Other nucleotide sequences from this sample produce the same CDR3. The chain employs TRBV29-1 and TRBJ2-3, with 10 bases matching TRBD1. V was clipped by 6 bases and J by 2 bases; unmatched bases: 5. The length of the CDR3 is 14 residues. CDR1 is SQVTM, CDR2 ANQGSEA, per germline. As DNA, the CDR3 is TGCAGCGTCCCCGGGACAGGGGTCACAGATACGCAGTATTTT. This codes for CSVPGTGVTDTQYF.

The chain links TRBV27 to TRBJ2-7; 7 bases align to TRBD1. V gave up 5 bases and J gave up 1 base; unmatched junction bases: 5. This CDR3 region has 14 residues. In germline, CDR1 is MNHEY, CDR2 SMNVEV (reference sequence). The CDR3 reads CASSDRVPSYEQYF. The DNA for the CDR3 is TGTGCCAGCAGTGACAGGGTGCCTTCCTACGAGCAGTACTTC.

This sequence joins TRBV6-7 and TRBJ2-3, with D maybe TRBD1 (5 bases). TRBV6-7 is reported as an ORF; its role is uncertain. The length of the CDR3 is 14 residues. Deletions cut 2 bases from V and 3 bases from J, with 9 bases between. The CDR3: CASSYHRWTDTQYF. The CDR3 DNA reads TGTGCCAGCAGTTACCACAGGTGGACAGATACGCAGTATTTT.

This rearrangement joins TRBV5-1 to TRBJ1-1; D not certain. Germline V gene data show CDR1 as SGHRS and CDR2 as YFSETQ. This CDR3 region has 12 residues. V was trimmed by 6 bases and J by 6 bases, leaving 12 bases between them. In nucleotides, the CDR3 is TGCGCCAGCACTCTTGGAGGGTCTGAAGCTTTCTTT. This codes for CASTLGGSEAFF.